This T cell receptor (beta chain) was sequenced in a study of blood T cell repertoires in COVID-19. TCRdb keeps only in-frame clones here, not all; method: immunoSEQ multiplex PCR. The sample includes about 110,000 clones, over 80% of them seen just once. Trimming cost V 5 bases and J 2 bases; bases outside gene matches: 4. The CDR3 totals 15 residues. Germline CDR1 is MDHEN and CDR2 is SYDVKM. The sample consisted of peripheral blood. The V call is TRBV28, the J call TRBJ2-1, with 9 bases fitting TRBD2. This TCR was sampled from a woman in her sixties or seventies with acute or convalescent COVID-19. The CDR3 DNA reads TGTGCCAGCAGTAGCTTAGCGGGGGCCTACAATGAGCAGTTCTTC. It codes for CASSSLAGAYNEQFF.